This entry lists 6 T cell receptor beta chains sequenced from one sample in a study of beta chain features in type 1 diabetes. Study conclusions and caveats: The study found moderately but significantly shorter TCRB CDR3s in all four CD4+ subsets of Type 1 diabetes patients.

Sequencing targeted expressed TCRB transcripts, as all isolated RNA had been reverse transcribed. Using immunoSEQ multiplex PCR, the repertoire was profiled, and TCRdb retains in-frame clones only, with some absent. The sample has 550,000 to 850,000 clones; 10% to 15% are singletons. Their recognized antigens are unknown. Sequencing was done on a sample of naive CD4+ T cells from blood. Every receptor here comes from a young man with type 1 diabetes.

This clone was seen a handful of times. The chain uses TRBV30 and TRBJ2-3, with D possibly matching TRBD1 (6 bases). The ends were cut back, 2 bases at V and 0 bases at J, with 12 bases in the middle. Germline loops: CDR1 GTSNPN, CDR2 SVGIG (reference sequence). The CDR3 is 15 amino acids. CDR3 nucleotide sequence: TGTGCCTGGAGTACAACAGGGTCTAGCACAGATACGCAGTATTTT. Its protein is CAWSTTGSSTDTQYF.

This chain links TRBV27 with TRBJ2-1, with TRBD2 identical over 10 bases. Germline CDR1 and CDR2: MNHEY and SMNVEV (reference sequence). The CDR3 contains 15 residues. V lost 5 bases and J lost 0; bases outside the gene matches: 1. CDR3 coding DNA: TGTGCCAGCAGTCGGACTAGCGGCTCCTACAATGAGCAGTTCTTC. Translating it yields CASSRTSGSYNEQFF.

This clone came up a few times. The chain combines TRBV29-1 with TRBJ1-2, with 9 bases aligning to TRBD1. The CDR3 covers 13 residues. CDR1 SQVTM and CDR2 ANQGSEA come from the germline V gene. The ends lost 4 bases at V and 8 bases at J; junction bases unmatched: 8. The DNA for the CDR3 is TGCAGCGTTGGGTACAGACAGGGGGACGGCTACACCTTC. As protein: CSVGYRQGDGYTF.

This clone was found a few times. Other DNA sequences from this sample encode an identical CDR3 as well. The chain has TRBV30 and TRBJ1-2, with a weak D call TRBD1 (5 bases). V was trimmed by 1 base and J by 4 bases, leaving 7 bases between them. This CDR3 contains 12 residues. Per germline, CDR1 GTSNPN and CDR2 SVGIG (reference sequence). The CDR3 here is CAWSGGSYGYTF. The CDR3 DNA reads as TGTGCCTGGAGTGGGGGCTCCTATGGCTACACCTTC.

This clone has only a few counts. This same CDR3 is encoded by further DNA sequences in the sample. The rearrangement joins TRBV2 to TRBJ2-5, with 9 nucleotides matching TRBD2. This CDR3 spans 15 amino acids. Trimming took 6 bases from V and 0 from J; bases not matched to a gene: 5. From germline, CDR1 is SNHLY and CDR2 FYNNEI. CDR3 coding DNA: TGTGCCAGCAGCGTTAGCGGGGGATACCAAGAGACCCAGTACTTC. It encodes CASSVSGGYQETQYF.

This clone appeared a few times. The CDR3, as DNA: TGTGCCAGCAGCCTACCCGACAGGGGAGACAATCAGCCCCAGCATTTT. Its protein product is CASSLPDRGDNQPQHF. The chain recombines TRBV21-1 with TRBJ1-5; TRBD1, the table's D call, lacks a check against the DNA. TRBV21-1 is listed as a pseudogene. This CDR3 is built from 16 residues.